The 22 T cell receptor beta chains below come from one sample, sequenced in a study of CD4 T cells in relation to SARS-CoV-2 and coronaviruses. CD4+ T cells from unexposed donors were obtained before the COVID-19 pandemic (2011-2018). CD4+ T cells were isolated from the cells after about nine days of culture. No antigen has been assigned to these receptors. Measured with immunoSEQ multiplex PCR; TCRdb has only the in-frame clones, and not every one. The data show about 29,000 clones, nearly 80% seen once. The sample consisted of CD4+ T cells from PBMCs, cultured in vitro. These receptors were collected from a human donor in good health.

This clone was found once. The chain employs TRBV4-3 and TRBJ2-7; 9 bases align to TRBD2. The CDR3 runs to 15 residues. The trim removed 0 bases at V and 0 bases at J, leaving 0 bases unmatched. CDR1 is LGHNA, CDR2 YSLEER, per germline. CDR3 sequence reads: CASSQDSGSSYEQYF. CDR3 DNA sequence: TGCGCCAGCAGCCAAGATAGCGGGAGCTCCTACGAGCAGTACTTC.

This clone was counted a few times. The rearrangement joins TRBV5-1 to TRBJ2-3; the D gene is possibly TRBD2 (6 bases). The V end was cut by 4 bases, the J end by 3 bases, with 18 bases between. Germline V gives CDR1 SGHRS, CDR2 YFSETQ. The CDR3 covers 16 residues. The CDR3 DNA follows: TGCGCCAGCAGCGGGCCCGGAGGGGTTGGTACAGATACGCAGTATTTT. This sequence encodes CASSGPGGVGTDTQYF.

This sequence joins TRBV23-1 and TRBJ1-5; 9 bases line up with TRBD1. TRBV23-1 is labeled an ORF, and its function is uncertain. V lost 4 bases and J lost 6; bases outside the gene matches: 7. This CDR3 contains 15 residues. This CDR3 reads CASSRAGTGPQPQHF. CDR3 bases: TGCGCCAGCAGTCGGGCCGGGACAGGGCCTCAGCCCCAGCATTTT.

The genes are TRBV19 and TRBJ2-1; D is unclear. Germline CDR1 is LNHDA and CDR2 is SQIVND (reference sequence). V lost 4 bases and J lost 7, with 17 bases in between. The CDR3 extends over 15 amino acids. The CDR3 coding sequence is TGTGCCAGTAGTACACTAAACTCTCCGGGTAATGAGCAGTTCTTC. It translates to CASSTLNSPGNEQFF. The entire variable domain, with the rest obtained from reference TRBV19 and TRBJ2-1, is as follows: DGGITQSPKYLFRKEGQNVTLSCEQNLNHDAMYWYRQDPGQGLRLIYYSQIVNDFQKGDIAEGYSVSREKKESFPLTVTSAQKNPTAFYLCASSTLNSPGNEQFFGPGTRLTVL.

The genes are TRBV6-5 and TRBJ1-6; D uncertain. The V gene's germline CDR1 is MNHEY and CDR2 SVGAGI. The CDR3 has 13 amino acids. The V gene lost 6 bases and the J gene lost 10 bases, with 13 bases spanning the gap. CDR3 sequence reads: CASSSRRNSPLHF. The CDR3 region has the DNA TGTGCCAGCAGCAGCAGGCGGAACTCACCCCTCCACTTT.

The rearrangement uses TRBV2 and TRBJ2-2, with 8 bases fitting TRBD2. Germline CDR1 is SNHLY and CDR2 is FYNNEI. CDR3 size: 16 residues. Unmatched junction bases numbered 3, after V lost 2 bases and J lost 1 base. The CDR3 DNA reads as TGTGCCAGCAGTGAACTTAGCGGGGAGAACACCGGGGAGCTGTTTTTT. It codes for CASSELSGENTGELFF.

This chain connects TRBV28 to TRBJ2-7; 7 nucleotides match TRBD2. Germline V gives CDR1 MDHEN, CDR2 SYDVKM. Trimming removed 5 bases from V and 6 bases from J; junction bases left unmatched: 10. The CDR3 length is 14 residues. In nucleotides, the CDR3 is TGTGCCAGCAGTGCTGCCTGGGGGGGTTCCGAGCAGTACTTC. It encodes CASSAAWGGSEQYF.

The rearrangement joins TRBV9 to TRBJ2-1, with 14 bases that match TRBD2. The ends lost 2 bases at V and 8 bases at J; junction bases unmatched: 3. The CDR3 sequence is 15 residues long. Germline V lookup: CDR1 SGDLS, CDR2 YYNGEE. CDR3 sequence: CASSVGTSGSYEQFF. CDR3 bases: TGTGCCAGCAGCGTCGGGACTAGCGGGAGCTATGAGCAGTTCTTC.

The chain carries TRBV6-2 or TRBV6-3 and TRBJ2-7, with D unclear. The germline gives CDR1 MNHEY, CDR2 SVGEGT. The CDR3 is 17 amino acids. Trimming shortened V by 0 bases and J by 1 base, and 16 bases separated the two germline ends. The CDR3 is CASSYSFGTTPSYEQYF. CDR3 DNA sequence: TGTGCCAGCAGTTACTCATTTGGCACAACGCCTTCCTACGAGCAGTACTTC.

V usage is TRBV5-1 and J usage is TRBJ2-1; D is unclear. The V gene's germline CDR1 is SGHRS and CDR2 YFSETQ. This CDR3 has 12 amino acids. Trimming stripped 4 bases from V and 9 bases from J, with 11 bases between. This chain's CDR3 is CASSRTTGEQFF. CDR3 sequence (DNA): TGCGCCAGCAGCCGAACGACGGGTGAGCAGTTCTTC.

The genes are TRBV3-1 (or the pseudogene TRBV3-2) and TRBJ2-5; D remains unclear. Germline V gives CDR1 LGHDT, CDR2 YNNKEL (reference sequence). The length of the CDR3 is 15 residues. V was shortened by 4 bases and J by 1 base, with 13 bases between the two germline ends. Here the CDR3 DNA reads TGTGCCAGCAGCCTACAAGGGCAGATCCAAGAGACCCAGTACTTC. As protein: CASSLQGQIQETQYF.

This chain links TRBV30 with TRBJ2-5; D may be TRBD2 (5 bases). The V gene's germline CDR1 is GTSNPN and CDR2 SVGIG (reference sequence). V gave up 2 bases and J gave up 5 bases, with 15 bases separating them. This CDR3 comprises 14 residues. The CDR3 loop is CAWSYTGFGETQYF. CDR3 nucleotide sequence: TGTGCCTGGAGTTACACGGGGTTTGGGGAGACCCAGTACTTC. Combining the CDR3 with reference TRBV30 and TRBJ2-5 gives the whole variable domain SQTIHQWPATLVQPVGSPLSLECTVEGTSNPNLYWYRQAAGRGLQLLFYSVGIGQISSEVPQNLSASRPQDRQFILSSKKLLLSDSGFYLCAWSYTGFGETQYFGPGTRLLVL.

The chain combines TRBV7-2 with TRBJ2-5; tentatively, D is TRBD2 (6 bases). This CDR3 contains 13 residues. Per germline, CDR1 SGHTA and CDR2 FQGNSA. V lost 3 bases, J lost 5 bases, and 10 bases lay in between. The CDR3 reads CASSFGGLETQYF. The CDR3 nucleotides read TGTGCCAGCAGCTTTGGGGGACTGGAGACCCAGTACTTC. The entire variable domain, with the rest obtained from reference TRBV7-2 and TRBJ2-5, is as follows: GAGVSQSPSNKVTEKGKDVELRCDPISGHTALYWYRQSLGQGLEFLIYFQGNSAPDKSGLPSDRFSAERTGGSVSTLTIQRTQQEDSAVYLCASSFGGLETQYFGPGTRLLVL.

This chain joins TRBV12-5 and TRBJ1-5; D possibly corresponds to TRBD1 (5 bases). The germline V and J ends were trimmed by 5 bases and 10 bases, with 9 bases remaining between them. CDR3 length: 11 amino acids. The germline V gene has CDR1 LGHNT and CDR2 FRNRAP. CDR3 DNA sequence: TGTGCTAGTGGTCTAGGGGTACCCCAGCATTTT. It codes for CASGLGVPQHF.

The genes are TRBV19 and TRBJ1-3, with unresolved D. The CDR3 totals 15 residues. V lost 5 bases to trimming and J lost 1 base, with 12 bases between them. The germline V gene encodes CDR1 LNHDA and CDR2 SQIVND (reference sequence). The CDR3 protein is CASSSSAASGNTIYF. In nucleotides, the CDR3 is TGTGCCAGTAGTTCGTCGGCGGCGTCTGGAAACACCATATATTTT.

The chain has TRBV30 and TRBJ2-1; 7 bases line up with TRBD1. The CDR3 loop spans 14 amino acids. Losses at the gene ends were 8 bases for V and 0 bases for J; bases not matched to a gene: 7. Germline loops: CDR1 GTSNPN, CDR2 SVGIG (reference sequence). The CDR3 sequence: CALLRQGSYNEQFF. Here the CDR3 DNA reads TGTGCCCTTTTGCGACAGGGCTCCTACAATGAGCAGTTCTTC.

This chain uses TRBV2 with TRBJ1-4; D unclear. The germline V and J ends were trimmed by 10 bases and 3 bases, with 6 bases remaining between them. The CDR3 is made up of 11 amino acids. In germline, CDR1 is SNHLY, CDR2 FYNNEI. CDR3 sequence (DNA): TGTGCCACCGGGGCTAATGAAAAACTGTTTTTT. Amino acid sequence: CATGANEKLFF.

The J gene is TRBJ2-1, the V gene TRBV9; the D gene is possibly TRBD2 (5 bases). The CDR3 is made up of 15 amino acids. V lost 3 bases, J lost 8 bases, and 18 bases lay in between. Germline-derived CDR1 and CDR2 are SGDLS and YYNGEE. The CDR3 loop reads CASSAGGPEGDEQFF. Here the CDR3 DNA reads TGTGCCAGCAGCGCCGGAGGACCCGAGGGCGATGAGCAGTTCTTC.

V and J are TRBV27 and TRBJ2-7; no firm D call. Germline V gene sequence: CDR1 MNHEY, CDR2 SMNVEV (reference sequence). V was trimmed by 4 bases and J by 3 bases, leaving 13 bases between them. This CDR3 has 14 amino acids. The CDR3 sequence is CASSSQPAYYEQYF. In DNA, the CDR3 is TGTGCCAGCAGTTCGCAGCCCGCCTACTACGAGCAGTACTTC.

A word on this clone: Germline and junction disagree at one end, which may indicate a read error. This rearrangement joins TRBV29-1 to TRBJ2-1; D uncertain. Germline V gene sequence: CDR1 SQVTM, CDR2 ANQGSEA. This CDR3 is built from 8 residues. CDR3 sequence (DNA): TGCAGCGTCGAAGGGCAGTTCTTC. Amino acid sequence: CSVEGQFF.

This rearrangement joins TRBV2 to TRBJ2-7; the match to TRBD1 covers 8 bases. The germline gives CDR1 SNHLY, CDR2 FYNNEI. The CDR3 extends over 14 amino acids. V lost 4 bases and J lost 7; bases outside the gene matches: 9. DNA of the CDR3: TGTGCCAGCAGTGGCTGGACAGGGTCGGTGGAGCAGTACTTC. It encodes CASSGWTGSVEQYF.

The chain employs TRBV7-8 and TRBJ1-5; D perhaps matches TRBD1 (6 bases). CDR1 and CDR2 (germline): SGHVS, FQNEAQ. V shed 3 bases and J shed 9 bases, with 15 bases lying between them. This CDR3 is 14 amino acids long. The CDR3, as DNA: TGTGCCAGCAGCTTGGGACACTCCAAGGGGCCCCAGCATTTT. This sequence encodes CASSLGHSKGPQHF.